A selection of T cell receptor beta chains follows, all from one sample in a study of T-cell reconstitution after alpha-beta-depleted transplantation in children. TCRdb analysed the PCR reads with MiXCR anew, one entry per CDR3 protein. The data show 400,000 to 550,000 distinct CDR3 sequences, about 10% seen once. Sequenced material: PBMCs, taken before TCRalphabeta/CD19-depleted stem cell transplant. These receptors came from a child aged 2-15 years with inherited bone marrow failure, due to receive a stem cell transplant. CDR3s include the opening cysteine and the closing phenylalanine or tryptophan. A D gene is named only where the DNA matches it firmly. Some rows mark clone size as missing; the rest say once, few, many or name a class of expanded clone.

clone_size | d_call | j_call | v_call | cdr3_aa | cdr3_nt
many | TRBD2 | TRBJ2-5 | TRBV20-1 | CSALGGEGWEETQYF | TGCAGTGCTTTGGGGGGGGAAGGTTGGGAAGAGACCCAGTACTTC
many | - | TRBJ2-3 | TRBV7-8 | CASSLVAWDTQYF | TGTGCCAGCAGCTTAGTCGCGTGGGATACGCAGTATTTT
many | - | TRBJ2-5 | TRBV5-6 | CASSLRRIQETQYF | TGTGCCAGCAGCTTGCGGAGGATCCAAGAGACCCAGTACTTC
many | - | TRBJ2-1 | TRBV30 | CAWTGSYNEQFF | TGTGCCTGGACCGGGTCCTACAATGAGCAGTTCTTC
many | - | TRBJ2-6 | TRBV29-1 | CSVLGGSGANVLTF | TGCAGCGTCCTAGGGGGAAGTGGGGCCAACGTCCTGACTTTC
many | - | TRBJ1-2 | TRBV21-1 | CASSKVRTFYTF | TGTGCCAGCAGCAAAGTAAGGACCTTCTACACCTTC
many | - | TRBJ2-1 | TRBV7-2 | CASSRWNGGGDNEQFF | TGTGCCAGCAGCCGATGGAATGGCGGAGGGGACAATGAGCAGTTCTTC
many | - | TRBJ2-1 | TRBV28 | CASSLPSGSLEQFF | TGTGCCAGCAGTTTACCCTCCGGTAGTCTTGAGCAGTTCTTC
many | - | TRBJ2-4 | TRBV18 | CASSPPAQRNIQYF | TGTGCCAGCTCACCACCTGCGCAAAGAAACATTCAGTACTTC
many | - | TRBJ2-7 | TRBV27 | CASSLRLGWEQYF | TGTGCCAGCAGTTTGCGACTAGGGTGGGAGCAGTACTTC
many | - | TRBJ1-3 | TRBV28 | CASSLSKVWGAPGNTIYF | TGTGCCAGCAGTTTATCGAAGGTCTGGGGGGCGCCGGGAAACACCATATATTTT
- | TRBD1 | TRBJ2-3 | TRBV6-2/TRBV6-3 | CASSRTGGPGTQYF | TGTGCCAGCAGTCGCACAGGGGGACCCGGTACGCAGTATTTT
- | TRBD1 | TRBJ1-1 | TRBV20-1 | CSARALDRAVSTEAFF | TGCAGTGCTAGAGCCCTCGACAGGGCCGTTAGCACTGAAGCTTTCTTT
- | - | TRBJ2-3 | TRBV7-8 | CASRISGQGDTQYF | TGTGCCAGCAGAATTAGCGGGCAGGGGGATACGCAGTATTTT
few | - | TRBJ2-7 | TRBV7-2 | CASSSGVAAYEQYF | TGTGCCAGCAGCTCCGGCGTAGCCGCCTACGAGCAGTACTTC
- | - | TRBJ1-2 | TRBV30 | CAWSVSQGGGYTF | TGTGCCTGGAGTGTTTCACAGGGAGGCGGCTACACCTTC
many | TRBD1 | TRBJ2-3 | TRBV12-3/TRBV12-4 | CASRARDSIRGDTQYF | TGTGCCAGCAGGGCCCGGGACAGCATCCGGGGAGATACGCAGTATTTT
many | TRBD2 | TRBJ2-3 | TRBV7-9 | CASSLTSGSDTQYF | TGTGCCAGCAGCTTAACTAGCGGATCAGATACGCAGTATTTT
many | - | TRBJ2-1 | TRBV21-1 | CASRLLQFPSYNEQFF | TGTGCCAGCAGATTACTACAGTTCCCCTCCTACAATGAGCAGTTCTTC
many | - | TRBJ2-7 | TRBV28 | CASSFPALGGYEQYF | TGTGCCAGCAGTTTCCCCGCGCTAGGAGGCTACGAGCAGTACTTC
few | - | TRBJ2-2 | TRBV29-1 | CSVELSDTGELFF | TGCAGCGTTGAACTATCGGACACCGGGGAGCTGTTTTTT
- | TRBD2 | TRBJ2-3 | TRBV19 | CASTLAGVDTQYF | TGTGCCAGTACCCTAGCGGGAGTAGATACGCAGTATTTT
many | - | TRBJ1-2 | TRBV6-6 | CASSADRSYGYTF | TGTGCCAGCAGTGCGGACAGAAGCTATGGCTACACCTTC
many | - | TRBJ2-1 | TRBV29-1 | CSVQLANEQFF | TGCAGCGTTCAGCTGGCAAATGAGCAGTTCTTC
few | - | TRBJ1-4 | TRBV30 | CAWREPGRGEKLFF | TGTGCCTGGAGAGAACCCGGGAGGGGTGAAAAACTGTTTTTT
many | - | TRBJ2-2 | TRBV9 | CASSVAAGSGELFF | TGTGCCAGCAGCGTAGCAGCAGGTTCCGGGGAGCTGTTTTTT
many | TRBD2 | TRBJ2-1 | TRBV4-3 | CASSQDVPGLAEQFF | TGCGCCAGCAGCCAGGATGTCCCGGGACTAGCGGAGCAGTTCTTC
many | - | TRBJ2-2 | TRBV4-3 | CASSQDPRATGELFF | TGCGCCAGCAGCCAAGATCCACGGGCAACCGGGGAGCTGTTTTTT
- | TRBD1 | TRBJ2-7 | TRBV29-1 | CSVEEGQGAGQYF | TGCAGCGTTGAAGAGGGACAGGGGGCTGGGCAGTACTTC
- | TRBD2 | TRBJ2-2 | TRBV6-2/TRBV6-3 | CASSYSGLGLAVPRTGELFF | TGTGCCAGCAGTTACTCGGGTTTGGGACTAGCGGTCCCCCGCACCGGGGAGCTGTTTTTT
many | - | TRBJ1-2 | TRBV7-2 | CASSAYRLGGGGYGYTF | TGTGCCAGCAGCGCATACCGCCTCGGTGGGGGTGGCTATGGCTACACCTTC
many | TRBD2 | TRBJ2-7 | TRBV29-1 | CSAQGGLAGPGGSSYEQYF | TGCAGCGCTCAGGGGGGACTAGCGGGGCCCGGCGGGAGCTCCTACGAGCAGTACTTC
few | - | TRBJ1-2 | TRBV27 | CASRTSRDGKANYGYTF | TGTGCCAGCAGGACCAGCCGGGACGGAAAAGCTAACTATGGCTACACCTTC
few | TRBD1 | TRBJ1-1 | TRBV12-3/TRBV12-4 | CASSLAGGGGGTEAFF | TGTGCCAGCAGTTTGGCAGGGGGCGGTGGTGGAACTGAAGCTTTCTTT
many | - | TRBJ1-2 | TRBV12-3/TRBV12-4 | CASSFRGDGYTF | TGTGCCAGCAGTTTTAGGGGGGACGGCTACACCTTC
many | - | TRBJ2-3 | TRBV27 | CATRSAGTDTQYF | TGTGCCACTCGTAGTGCAGGCACAGATACGCAGTATTTT
many | TRBD1 | TRBJ2-1 | TRBV28 | CASAGTGFVDEQFF | TGTGCCAGCGCCGGGACAGGGTTCGTCGATGAGCAGTTCTTC
many | TRBD2 | TRBJ2-4 | TRBV6-2/TRBV6-3 | CASSLSREGIQYF | TGTGCCAGCAGCTTATCCCGGGAGGGGATTCAGTACTTC
few | TRBD1 | TRBJ2-1 | TRBV5-1 | CASSPGTGLDNEQFF | TGCGCCAGCAGCCCCGGGACAGGGCTTGACAATGAGCAGTTCTTC
- | TRBD1 | TRBJ1-6 | TRBV10-3 | CAISSGTANSPLHF | TGTGCCATCAGCTCCGGGACAGCTAATTCACCCCTCCACTTT
many | - | TRBJ2-1 | TRBV12-3/TRBV12-4 | CASSLVSTSYNEQFF | TGTGCCAGCAGTTTAGTGTCTACCTCCTACAATGAGCAGTTCTTC